The T cell receptor (beta chain) described here comes from a study of patients and donors after allogeneic stem cell transplantation. With 5 bases removed from V and 2 bases from J, the gap between germline ends came to 9 bases. The CDR3 runs 14 residues. In TCRdb, the RT-PCR reads were re-called with MiXCR into one record per CDR3 protein. The top ten clones hold 5.5% to 6.5% of a sample with 920,000 or so distinct CDR3 sequences, around 17% of them seen once. This clonotype has more than one count but fewer than ten. The receptor's source is a human donor who was either an allogeneic HSCT recipient or a stem cell or donor lymphocyte infusion donor (not recorded which). It is not recorded whose cells these are; they may come from a transplant donor. The J gene is TRBJ2-2, the V gene TRBV12-3 or TRBV12-4; D may be TRBD2 (5 bases). Sequenced: blood, either unsorted or a sorted T cell fraction (not recorded which). CDR3 sequence reads: CASSARGNTGELFF. The CDR3 DNA is TGTGCCAGCAGTGCCCGGGGAAACACCGGGGAGCTGTTTTTT.